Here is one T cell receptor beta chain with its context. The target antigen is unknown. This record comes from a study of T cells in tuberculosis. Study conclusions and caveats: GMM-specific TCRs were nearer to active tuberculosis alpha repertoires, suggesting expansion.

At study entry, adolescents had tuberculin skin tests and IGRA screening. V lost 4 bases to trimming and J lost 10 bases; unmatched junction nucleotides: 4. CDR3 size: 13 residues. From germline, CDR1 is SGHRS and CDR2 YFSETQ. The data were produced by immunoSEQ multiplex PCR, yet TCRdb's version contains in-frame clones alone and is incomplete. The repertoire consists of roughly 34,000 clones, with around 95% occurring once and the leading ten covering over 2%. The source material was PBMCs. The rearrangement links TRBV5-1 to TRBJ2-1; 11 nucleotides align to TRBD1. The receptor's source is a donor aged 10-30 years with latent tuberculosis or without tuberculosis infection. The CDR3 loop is CASSGGTGGEQFF. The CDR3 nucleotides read TGCGCCAGCAGCGGAGGGACAGGGGGAGAGCAGTTCTTC.